This T cell receptor beta chain comes out of a study of blood T cell repertoires in COVID-19. Study-wide context: Samples of COVID-19 (acute and convalescent) were obtained from the United States, Italy and Spain.

Here immunoSEQ multiplex PCR was the method, and the copy in TCRdb shows in-frame clones only, minus some. The sample holds over 250,000 clones; about nine tenths are singletons and the top ten take roughly 2.5%. CDR1 and CDR2 (germline): LNHDA, SQIVND (reference sequence). The CDR3 is made up of 19 amino acids. Trimming left V 4 bases short and J 1 base short, with 25 bases between. Participants came from roughly 23 US areas, aged about 18 to 95 years. Clinical histories supplied by participants themselves formed the basis of cohort assignment. Two consecutive negative NP/OP PCR tests, clearance, or resolved symptoms defined Cohort 3 recovery.

The TCR was taken from a man between 60 and 70 years old who had recovered from COVID-19. The chain joins TRBV19 to TRBJ1-1, with a possible D match to TRBD1 (6 bases). Sequenced input: PBMCs or T cells enriched from blood (not recorded which). The chain's CDR3 is CASSRGRAGAENPNTEAFF. The CDR3 DNA sequence: TGTGCCAGTAGTAGGGGACGGGCAGGGGCCGAAAACCCGAACACTGAAGCTTTCTTT. Based on the CDR3 plus reference TRBV19 and TRBJ1-1, the full variable domain is DGGITQSPKYLFRKEGQNVTLSCEQNLNHDAMYWYRQDPGQGLRLIYYSQIVNDFQKGDIAEGYSVSREKKESFPLTVTSAQKNPTAFYLCASSRGRAGAENPNTEAFFGQGTRLTVV.